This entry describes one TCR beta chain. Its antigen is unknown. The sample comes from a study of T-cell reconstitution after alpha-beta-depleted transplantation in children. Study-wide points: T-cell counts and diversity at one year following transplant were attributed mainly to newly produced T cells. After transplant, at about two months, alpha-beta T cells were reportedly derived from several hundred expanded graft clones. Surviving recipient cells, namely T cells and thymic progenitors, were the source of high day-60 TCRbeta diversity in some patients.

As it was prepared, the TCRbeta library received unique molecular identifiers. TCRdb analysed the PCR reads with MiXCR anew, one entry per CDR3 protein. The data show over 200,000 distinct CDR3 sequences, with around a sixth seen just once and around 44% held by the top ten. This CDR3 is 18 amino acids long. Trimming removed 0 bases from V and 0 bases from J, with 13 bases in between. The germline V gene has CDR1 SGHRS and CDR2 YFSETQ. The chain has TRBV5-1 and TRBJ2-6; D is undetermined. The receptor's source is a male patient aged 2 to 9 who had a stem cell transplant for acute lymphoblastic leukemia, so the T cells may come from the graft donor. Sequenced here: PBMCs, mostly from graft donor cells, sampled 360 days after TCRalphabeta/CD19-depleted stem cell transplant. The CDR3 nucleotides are TGCGCCAGCAGCTTGGGGCCAATAGGCGTCTCTGGGGCCAACGTCCTGACTTTC. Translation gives CASSLGPIGVSGANVLTF.